What follows are 27 T cell receptor beta chains derived from one specimen sequenced in a study of response to subunit inactivated influenza vaccine. TCRdb called the RT-PCR reads again in MiXCR, with one record for every CDR3 protein. The table records 650,000 to 850,000 distinct CDR3 sequences, about 15% of them present only once. Sample: PBMCs from blood, taken around two weeks before vaccination. The receptors derive from a man aged 45 to 65 who received an inactivated influenza vaccine.

The chain links TRBV20-1 to TRBJ2-7, with TRBD2 identical over 8 bases. The CDR3 runs to 13 residues. CDR1 is DFQATT and CDR2 is SNEGSKA in the germline V gene (reference sequence). V lost 5 bases and J lost 3; bases outside the gene matches: 6. The CDR3 DNA follows: TGCAGTGCTCCATTAGCGGGGCGCTACGAGCAGTACTTC. Protein product: CSAPLAGRYEQYF.

This clonotype showed up just a few times. V and J are TRBV11-2 and TRBJ2-1, with 9 bases aligning to TRBD2. V gave up 5 bases and J gave up 3 bases; unmatched junction bases: 17. Looked up from germline, CDR1 is SGHAT and CDR2 is FQNNGV. There are 19 residues in the CDR3. The CDR3 nucleotides read TGTGCCAGCAGCCCTATAGCGGGAGCATTGGTCTACTACTACAATGAGCAGTTCTTC. It translates to CASSPIAGALVYYYNEQFF.

The chain employs TRBV20-1 and TRBJ2-1; 7 bases are shared with TRBD2. The CDR3 totals 15 residues. Per the germline V gene, CDR1 is DFQATT and CDR2 is SNEGSKA (reference sequence). The ends lost 3 bases at V and 4 bases at J; junction bases unmatched: 9. CDR3 sequence reads: CSASSGPSPYNEQFF. The CDR3 nucleotides read TGCAGTGCTAGTAGCGGGCCCTCCCCATACAATGAGCAGTTCTTC.

The chain links TRBV19 to TRBJ2-3; D unclear. V lost 4 bases to trimming and J lost 0 bases, with 11 bases between them. The length of the CDR3 is 15 residues. Germline V gene lookup returns CDR1 LNHDA and CDR2 SQIVND (reference sequence). CDR3 in amino acids: CASSTRVASTDTQYF. DNA for the CDR3: TGTGCCAGTAGTACTAGAGTAGCTAGCACAGATACGCAGTATTTT.

Only a few counts were recorded for this clonotype. The J gene is TRBJ1-5, the V gene TRBV11-2; D remains unclear. V lost 5 bases to trimming and J lost 7 bases, with 12 bases between them. CDR3 length: 13 amino acids. Germline loops: CDR1 SGHAT, CDR2 FQNNGV. The CDR3 sequence is CASSTMELQPQHF. The DNA for the CDR3 is TGTGCCAGCAGCACAATGGAGCTGCAGCCCCAGCATTTT.

Only a few counts were recorded for this clonotype. This rearrangement joins TRBV5-1 to TRBJ2-3, with 7 bases that match TRBD2. Trimming at V came to 0 bases and at J to 3 bases, leaving 4 bases not matched to a gene. This CDR3 comprises 15 residues. Germline CDR1 SGHRS, CDR2 YFSETQ. The CDR3 nucleotides read TGCGCCAGCAGCTTGGATGGGACTACAACAGATACGCAGTATTTT. It encodes CASSLDGTTTDTQYF.

The rearrangement uses TRBV12-3 or TRBV12-4 and TRBJ2-4; possible D gene TRBD2, 6 bases. The CDR3 is 13 residues long. Trimming stripped 5 bases from V and 8 bases from J, with 13 bases between. The CDR3 is CASSLGTGDIQYF. CDR3 sequence (DNA): TGTGCCAGCAGTCTTGGGACGGGGGACATTCAGTACTTC.

The chain has TRBV7-3 and TRBJ2-3, with D possibly being TRBD1 (5 bases). Looked up from germline, CDR1 is SGHTA and CDR2 is FQGTGA. This CDR3 is 15 amino acids long. V was clipped by 5 bases and J by 2 bases, with 14 bases between them. The DNA of the CDR3 is TGTGCCAGCAGCCAACTCGGACACCTCACAGATACGCAGTATTTT. This gives the protein CASSQLGHLTDTQYF.

The J gene is TRBJ2-1, the V gene TRBV2; TRBD2 aligns across 8 bases. This CDR3 spans 14 amino acids. In germline, CDR1 is SNHLY, CDR2 FYNNEI. V trimming: 8 bases; J trimming: 3 bases; junction bases outside the gene matches: 6. CDR3 DNA sequence: TGTGCCAGCCTTGATAGCGGGATCTACAATGAGCAGTTCTTC. Translated, it gives CASLDSGIYNEQFF.

CDR3 sequence reads: CASSLAGAGTAYTDTQYF. Here the CDR3 DNA reads TGTGCCAGCAGCTTAGCCGGGGCCGGGACAGCATACACAGATACGCAGTATTTT. The chain joins TRBV11-1 to TRBJ2-3, with 7 bases that match TRBD1. The CDR3 contains 18 residues. Germline V CDR1 and CDR2: SGHAT, FQDESV (reference sequence). J was trimmed by 2 bases and V by 0 bases; bases with no gene match: 11.

This clonotype was found many times. This chain links TRBV20-1 with TRBJ1-4; 7 bases match TRBD1. The CDR3 consists of 13 residues. Trimming removed 5 bases from V and 7 bases from J; junction bases left unmatched: 7. CDR1 is DFQATT and CDR2 is SNEGSKA in the germline V gene (reference sequence). The CDR3 DNA reads TGCAGTGCTTACAGGGGAACTCCTGAAAAACTGTTTTTT. It translates to CSAYRGTPEKLFF.

The genes are TRBV20-1 and TRBJ2-7; no firm D call. CDR3 size: 11 residues. Trimming stripped 0 bases from V and 7 bases from J, with 7 bases between. CDR1 DFQATT and CDR2 SNEGSKA come from the germline V gene (reference sequence). CDR3 protein: CSARDLLEQYF. The DNA of the CDR3 is TGCAGTGCTAGAGATCTCTTAGAGCAGTACTTC.

This clonotype was counted between two and nine times. The J gene is TRBJ2-2, the V gene TRBV11-2, with 8 bases lining up with TRBD2. The CDR3 runs 19 residues. The trim removed 1 base at V and 3 bases at J, leaving 13 bases unmatched. The V gene's germline CDR1 is SGHAT and CDR2 FQNNGV. CDR3 nucleotide sequence: TGTGCCAGCAGCTTAGTGACTCTGTTGGCGGGAGGTGACACCGGGGAGCTGTTTTTT. Translating it yields CASSLVTLLAGGDTGELFF. Looking up the rest from reference TRBV11-2 and TRBJ2-2 gives the full variable domain: EAGVAQSPRYKIIEKRQSVAFWCNPISGHATLYWYQQILGQGPKLLIQFQNNGVVDDSQLPKDRFSAERLKGVDSTLKIQPAKLEDSAVYLCASSLVTLLAGGDTGELFFGEGSRLTVL.

This clonotype was found a few times. At one end the junction does not follow the germline gene, possibly because of a read error. The chain carries TRBV7-2 and TRBJ2-2; 9 bases are shared with TRBD2. The V gene's germline CDR1 is SGHTA and CDR2 FQGNSA. The CDR3 covers 15 residues. Here the CDR3 DNA reads TGTGCCAGCAGATTAGCGGGAGCTCACACCGGGGAGCTGTTTTTT. Protein: CASRLAGAHTGELFF.

This sequence joins TRBV3-1 and TRBJ2-7; 7 nucleotides line up with TRBD1. The V gene end was trimmed by 1 base and the J gene end by 2 bases; junction bases not matched to a gene: 5. The V gene's germline CDR1 is LGHDT and CDR2 YNNKEL (reference sequence). The CDR3 sequence is 15 residues long. The CDR3 loop reads CASSQGGQATYEQYF. The CDR3 coding sequence is TGTGCCAGCAGCCAAGGAGGACAGGCTACCTACGAGCAGTACTTC.

This clonotype has at least ten counts. The chain combines TRBV29-1 with TRBJ2-1, with a weak D call TRBD2 (6 bases). Germline V CDR1 and CDR2: SQVTM, ANQGSEA. The V gene lost 4 bases and the J gene lost 5 bases, with 12 bases spanning the gap. This CDR3 comprises 13 residues. The CDR3 loop is CSVGTNTHNEQFF. The DNA for the CDR3 is TGCAGCGTTGGGACTAACACACACAATGAGCAGTTCTTC.

This clonotype has a handful of counts. The chain is built from TRBV4-1 and TRBJ2-7; 11 nucleotides agree with TRBD1. The CDR3 is 16 residues long. Germline V gene sequence: CDR1 MGHRA, CDR2 YSYEKL. V lost 4 bases to trimming and J lost 3 bases; unmatched junction nucleotides: 8. The CDR3 coding sequence is TGCGCCAGCAGCCGGAATGCCGGGACAGGGGGCTACGAGCAGTACTTC. It is translated as CASSRNAGTGGYEQYF.

This clonotype was seen a handful of times. The V call is TRBV14, the J call TRBJ2-4; TRBD2 aligns across 7 bases. The length of the CDR3 is 13 residues. Germline CDR1 is SGHDN and CDR2 is FVKESK. Trimming cost V 5 bases and J 9 bases; bases outside gene matches: 7. CDR3 sequence (DNA): TGTGCCAGCAGCGCCCAGGGAGGGAGCATTCAGTACTTC. Translation: CASSAQGGSIQYF.

This clonotype was counted many times. CDR3 residues: CAIGLQGTDTQYF. As DNA, the CDR3 is TGTGCCATTGGGCTACAGGGGACAGATACGCAGTATTTT. This chain uses TRBV10-3 with TRBJ2-3; 7 positions match TRBD1. V gave up 9 bases and J gave up 3 bases; unmatched junction bases: 6. Germline V gene data show CDR1 as ENHRY and CDR2 as SYGVKD. The CDR3 contains 13 residues.

This clonotype has more than one count but fewer than ten. This sequence joins TRBV20-1 and TRBJ1-5; 10 bases match TRBD1. After removal of 0 bases from V and 3 bases from J, the junction contained 5 bases not matched to a gene. The CDR3 consists of 16 residues. Looked up from germline, CDR1 is DFQATT and CDR2 is SNEGSKA (reference sequence). The CDR3 coding sequence is TGCAGTGCTAGAGAATTGGGACAGGGGTACAATCAGCCCCAGCATTTT. Its protein product is CSARELGQGYNQPQHF.

This clonotype was recorded at least ten times. V gene TRBV2 combines with J gene TRBJ2-1, with D unclear. V was cut by 1 base and J by 9 bases, with 7 bases left in between. This CDR3 is built from 12 residues. Looked up from germline, CDR1 is SNHLY and CDR2 is FYNNEI. CDR3 residues: CASSEGIGEQFF. The CDR3 DNA reads TGTGCCAGCAGTGAAGGAATAGGTGAGCAGTTCTTC.

By its share, this clonotype is medium-sized (0.01 to 0.1%). The V call is TRBV28, the J call TRBJ2-5, with D possibly TRBD2 on 6 matching bases. This CDR3 comprises 16 residues. Germline loops: CDR1 MDHEN, CDR2 SYDVKM. Trimming took off 2 bases at V and 1 base at J, with 14 bases between the two ends. CDR3 loop: CASSLEGGGFQETQYF. The DNA of the CDR3 is TGTGCCAGCAGTTTAGAGGGAGGAGGCTTCCAAGAGACCCAGTACTTC. The full variable domain, its missing parts supplied by reference TRBV28 and TRBJ2-5, is DVKVTQSSRYLVKRTGEKVFLECVQDMDHENMFWYRQDPGLGLRLIYFSYDVKMKEKGDIPEGYSVSREKKERFSLILESASTNQTSMYLCASSLEGGGFQETQYFGPGTRLLVL.

This clonotype was counted only a few times. This chain connects TRBV5-1 to TRBJ2-3, with 7 bases that match TRBD2. CDR1 is SGHRS, CDR2 YFSETQ, per germline. The trim removed 2 bases at V and 0 bases at J, leaving 6 bases unmatched. The CDR3 is 16 residues long. The CDR3 sequence: CASSFGREESTDTQYF. DNA for the CDR3: TGCGCCAGCAGCTTTGGACGGGAGGAAAGCACAGATACGCAGTATTTT.

The chain couples TRBV28 to TRBJ2-1; D is perhaps TRBD2 (5 bases). Between the trimmed V and J ends, which lost 8 bases and 10 bases, there was a span of 15 bases. Germline V gene data show CDR1 as MDHEN and CDR2 as SYDVKM. This CDR3 spans 12 amino acids. The CDR3 sequence: CASWGTRGEQFF. The CDR3 nucleotides are TGTGCCAGCTGGGGAACTAGAGGCGAGCAGTTCTTC.

The V gene is TRBV7-9, the J gene TRBJ2-7; D call uncertain. The ends were cut back, 4 bases at V and 5 bases at J, with 9 bases in the middle. The CDR3 runs to 12 residues. Germline V gives CDR1 SEHNR, CDR2 FQNEAQ (reference sequence). The CDR3 sequence is CASSYISDEQYF. The CDR3 DNA follows: TGTGCCAGCAGCTATATAAGCGACGAGCAGTACTTC.

This clonotype was detected a few times. The chain recombines TRBV11-2 with TRBJ2-2; TRBD1 is a possible D gene (6 bases). CDR3 size: 15 residues. V lost 7 bases and J 1 base, leaving 13 bases between the germline ends. Germline lookup yields CDR1 SGHAT and CDR2 FQNNGV. The CDR3 coding sequence is TGTGCCAGCAAGAAAACAGGGCGGAACACCGGGGAGCTGTTTTTT. This encodes CASKKTGRNTGELFF.

This sequence joins TRBV20-1 and TRBJ2-2; D possibly corresponds to TRBD2 (6 bases). Germline CDR1 reads DFQATT; CDR2 reads SNEGSKA (reference sequence). The CDR3 is made up of 12 amino acids. V was trimmed by 7 bases and J by 6 bases, leaving 12 bases between them. This chain's CDR3 is CSGTGDAGELFF. The CDR3 region has the DNA TGCAGTGGAACGGGAGATGCCGGGGAGCTGTTTTTT.